Described below is a single T cell receptor (beta chain) sequence and its context. Its target antigen remains unknown. One base away there is no much larger clone; base qualities are not given. The data were taken from a study of cytomegalovirus exposure and HLA in healthy donors (dated by TCRdb to between 2016 and 2019). About the full investigation: An earlier analysis of more than 550 of the donors reported about 260 Gb of sequence data and 95 million to 130 million unique TCR beta sequences obtained from around 170 million T cells. Typing coverage varied by locus: 629-630 donors for A, B, C, DRB1 and DQB1; roughly 560 for DQA1; approximately 570 for DPA1; fewer than 480 for DPB1. Class I and class II HLA loci were covered by the typing at four-digit resolution. Of the roughly 390 genotyped donors, approximately 80% fell in the genetic ancestry cluster associated with self-reported Caucasian donors. To decide whether each TCR beta V gene segment behaved as functional or pseudogenic, an earlier analysis of some 540 of the donors relied on high-throughput TCR beta sequencing. The study aimed to test whether signatures of past pathogen exposure could be identified by cataloging public T cell receptors. Donor age, sex, ethnicity and CMV serostatus were collected together with the repertoire data. An early release covering approximately 600 HLA-typed donors comprised 300 to 350 gigabases of sequencing data and approximately 80 million unique TCR sequences. Across approximately 400 genotyped donors of the cohort, an average of about 240,000 unique TCR beta nucleotide sequences per donor were sequenced, and approximately 17% of those sequences were non-productive. Using immunosequencing, the study profiled T cell repertoires from about 650 subjects and related those repertoires to cytomegalovirus serostatus. All discovery cohort repertoires had been generated on a single sequencing platform. In a later analysis, previously published TCR beta repertoires from 550 to 700 donors were re-analyzed and high-resolution HLA genotyping was added so that TCR occurrence patterns could be studied. In a later genetic analysis, genome-wide SNP genotypes for about 65% of the roughly 670 donors were used, and that subset was treated as a discovery cohort. High-throughput TCR immunosequencing, statistical association of individual TCRs with disease status, and machine learning were combined to predict cytomegalovirus infection status. Besides the first cohort of 550 to 750 subjects, a separate validation cohort made up of about 120 different subjects was used. Rather than using new phenotypic data, the later analysis identified candidate immune exposures from TCR beta sequences and from how often those sequences occurred across donors. A handful of DR-DQ haplotypes were treated as single units for association and clustering because of strong linkage in the cohort. Findings and caveats that apply to the study as a whole: The authors suggested that the approach could potentially be extended to other disease states and immunological phenotypes. While some public TCRs were present in many individuals, most TCR sequences turned up only very rarely across donors. A total of about 180 TCR beta chains were listed by the study as associated with cytomegalovirus. Linkage disequilibrium might explain the correlated functional status among segregating V segments, but an unknown experimental factor could not be excluded. According to a later genetic analysis, donors in an Asian-associated ancestry cluster had fewer N-insertions in productive TCRs than the approximately 670-donor mean. HLA typing was unavailable for some donors at each locus, so association tests used only the typed subset. Several of the top co-occurrence clusters appeared to be linked to parvovirus B19, influenza, CMV and Epstein-Barr virus, according to a later analysis. The sequencing pipeline was judged likely to have produced a cluster of highly shared sequence variants as a technical artifact. The classifier was reported to diagnose cytomegalovirus status with high specificity and sensitivity in both the original and validation cohorts. In a later analysis, most CMV-associated TCR beta chains were found to appear HLA-restricted, with HLA associations seemingly driven largely by CMV exposure. In a later analysis, the rate of TCR association differed among HLA loci, with DRB1 alleles having the most associated TCRs and HLA-C alleles having the fewest. A further reported finding was that TCR beta sequences accurately predicted the HLA-A and HLA-B alleles for most subjects in the first cohort. Presence/absence analyses assumed roughly uniform sequencing depth across donors, an assumption that may not hold. In a later analysis, HLA-associated TCR beta chains showed more clonal expansion and lower generation probabilities than non-associated chains that were equally common. Only TCR beta chains were sequenced in this cohort, and the absence of alpha or paired-chain data limited detectable features. When HLA alleles, especially DR and DQ, strongly co-occurred, attributing TCR associations to individual alleles was difficult. Specific HLA alleles were associated with more than 15,000 TCR beta sequences at a false discovery rate of 0.05 in a later analysis. Broadly in line with IMGT annotations, most TCR beta V segments showed up in productive rearrangements about 90% or about 30% of the time in an earlier analysis of a few hundred of the donors. Immune exposure information for the cohort was limited to CMV serostatus. A few of the identified cytomegalovirus-associated TCR beta chains were confirmed in vitro to be specific for cytomegalovirus antigens. An association between a missense DCLRE1C variant and V-gene and J-gene trimming of TCR beta chains was found in a later genetic analysis and replicated in an independent cohort. The earlier analysis of 587 of the donors excluded about 16 rarely observed V segments, including chromosome 9 orphons, because counts were too low. Some IMGT-functional V segments, including TRBV6-2 and TRBV6-3, could not be told apart with the 87-base-pair reads, so those segments were excluded.

The cohort comprised approximately 700 healthy bone marrow donors. At the time of sampling, every cohort member was nominally healthy, though immune exposures that went unrecorded were likely present. The donor tested CMV seronegative and was one of the 352 seronegative cohort members. A peripheral blood sample was collected from each donor, and TCR beta sequencing was performed on peripheral blood mononuclear cells. Genomic DNA was extracted from the blood cell samples with the Qiagen DNeasy Blood Extraction Kit. The CDR3 holds 17 amino acids from the cysteine to the phenylalanine. Only CDR3 DNA remains: 51 bases, in frame from the first base. Per the germline V gene, SQVTM is the CDR1 and ANQGSEA is the CDR2. Germline trimming: 4 bases from V, 0 bases from J; junction bases outside gene matches: 5. Library preparation was by the immunoSEQ multiplex PCR assay. The multiplex PCR relied on a mix of 60 forward primers for TCR Vbeta segments and 13 reverse primers for TCR Jbeta segments. A multiplex PCR assay on genomic DNA amplified the CDR3 region of rearranged TCR beta genes. The Illumina HiSeq System was used to sequence the amplified TCR beta libraries as 87-base-pair reads. Under the source paper's analysis protocol: A later analysis counted about 80 million unique TCR beta chains across the 500 to 850 repertoires, and around 9.9 million of these chains were shared by at least two donors. To remove PCR and sequencing errors, raw reads were error-corrected and collapsed into unique sequences using a nearest-neighbor algorithm that merged closely related sequences. CDR3 sequences were aligned to IMGT reference sequences to assign V, D and J gene segments. Each retained sequence needed at least a six-nucleotide match to both a V gene segment and a J gene segment. A rearrangement counted as productive if the CDR3 had no stop codons and remained in frame with V and J, and every other rearrangement counted as non-productive. Following IMGT convention, CDR3 was defined as the stretch from the second conserved V-encoded cysteine to the conserved J-encoded phenylalanine. In an earlier analysis of some 550 of the donors, sequences lacking an unambiguous match to a single V gene segment were excluded. An earlier analysis of approximately 590 of the donors called V segments functional above 56.7% productive rearrangements and segregating when the between-donor standard deviation exceeded 5%. A statistical classification framework was built to diagnose cytomegalovirus status from the catalog of TCR beta chain sequences. V and J gene assignment, in a later analysis, came from comparing TCR nucleotide sequences with IMGT/GENE-DB human TR gene sequences. The TCRdist pipeline was used in a later analysis to assign CDR3 sequences and most-parsimonious VDJ recombination scenarios. In a later analysis, each TCR beta chain was defined by its CDR3 amino acid sequence together with its V-gene family, and reads without a unique V-gene family were excluded. In a later analysis, nearly 600 highly shared, low-generation-probability nucleotide sequences were removed to address suspected cross-contamination and a sequencing artifact. A later analysis calculated a clonal expansion index for each public chain from normalized within-repertoire ranks of inferred template counts. In a later analysis, generation probabilities were computed using a VDJ recombination model fitted to out-of-frame rearrangements, and the results were checked against IGoR. A later analysis scored TCR-TCR, TCR-HLA and TCR-CMV co-occurrence with hypergeometric tests, applying a repertoire-size bias correction to TCR pairs. To estimate false discovery rates, a later analysis permuted the HLA or CMV assignments 20 times. In a later analysis, co-occurring TCRs were grouped using DBSCAN, and TCRdist sequence similarity was added for clustering within HLA-allele-positive subsets. For co-occurrence clustering, repertoires with fewer than 30,000 or more than 120,000 public chains were excluded, along with roughly five repertoires with anomalous nucleotide sharing. In TCRdb, the immuneACCESS table is reduced to in-frame sequences with V and J assigned. These tables do not hold every clone; where another copy was compared, an unresolved V gene accounts for under half, and the others remain unexplained. D and trimming were read from the DNA, whereas the V and J calls and clone size are those reported in that table. The sample table shows 200,000 to 250,000 clones, and under 80% are seen once. The ten largest clones add up to roughly 1.9% of the sample.

Input material: PBMCs. The receptor comes from a young woman in good health and CMV-seronegative. The chain joins TRBV29-1 to TRBJ2-1; 14 bases in the junction line up with TRBD2. The CDR3 loop reads CSVVGLAGESSYNEQFF. The DNA reads as follows: TGCAGCGTTGTGGGACTAGCGGGAGAGAGCTCCTACAATGAGCAGTTCTTC.